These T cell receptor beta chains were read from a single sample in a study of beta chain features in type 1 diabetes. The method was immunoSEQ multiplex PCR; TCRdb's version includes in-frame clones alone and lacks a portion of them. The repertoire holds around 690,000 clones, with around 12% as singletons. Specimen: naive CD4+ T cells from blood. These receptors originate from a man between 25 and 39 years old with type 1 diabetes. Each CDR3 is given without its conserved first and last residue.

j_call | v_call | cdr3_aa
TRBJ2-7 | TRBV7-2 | ASSLALLYEQY
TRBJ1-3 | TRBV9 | ASSARTGTGNTIY
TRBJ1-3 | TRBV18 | ASSPPSGSGNTIY
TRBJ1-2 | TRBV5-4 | ASSFGTGEGYGYT
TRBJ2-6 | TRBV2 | ASSYQGRGANVLT
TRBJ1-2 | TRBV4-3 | ASSQERTGAPIYGYT
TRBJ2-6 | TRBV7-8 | ASSPTRFGNVLT
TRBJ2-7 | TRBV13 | ASRRQGYEQY
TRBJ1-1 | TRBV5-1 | ASSLGGEVWTEAF
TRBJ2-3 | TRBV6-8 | ASSYGASGGLDTQY
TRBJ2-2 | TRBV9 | ASSVEGAGELF
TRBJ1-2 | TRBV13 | ASYLQGVGRGYT
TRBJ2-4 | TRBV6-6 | ASSYSTGTGLDIQY
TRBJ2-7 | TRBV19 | ASSLPGLSYEQY
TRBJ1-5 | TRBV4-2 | ASSQDWQSNQPQH
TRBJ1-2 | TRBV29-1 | SVEGPGEPNYGYT
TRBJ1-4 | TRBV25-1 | ASSLGQGAEKLF
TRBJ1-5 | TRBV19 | ASTPSQGFGNQPQH
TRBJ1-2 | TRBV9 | ASSVVPIAGYT
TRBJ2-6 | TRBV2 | ASNRDRGLGGANVLT
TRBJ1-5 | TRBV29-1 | SVAGVEGNQPQH
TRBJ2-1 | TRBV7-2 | ASSSGHPYNEQF
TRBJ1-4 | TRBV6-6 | ASSNRGPSNEKLF
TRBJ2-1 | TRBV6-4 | ASSAAGLDYNEQF
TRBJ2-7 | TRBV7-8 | ASSARDRGSYEQY
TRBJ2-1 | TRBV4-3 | ASSQDGGAYNEQF
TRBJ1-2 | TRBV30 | AWSPGRTYGYT